This T cell receptor beta chain was identified during a study of cytomegalovirus exposure and HLA in healthy donors. The CDR3 extends over 18 amino acids. Germline CDR1 and CDR2: SQVTM and ANQGSEA. Unmatched junction bases numbered 18, after V lost 2 bases and J lost 5 bases. On this clone itself: The antigen remains unidentified.

Study-wide results and caveats: Specificity of three CMV-associated chains for CMV antigens was verified in vitro.

This PCR relied on a set of 60 Vbeta primers and 13 Jbeta primers. The method was immunoSEQ multiplex PCR; TCRdb's version includes in-frame clones alone and lacks a portion of them. The sample has about 150,000 clones, roughly 80% seen once. This TCR came from a male donor in good health and CMV-seronegative. V usage is TRBV29-1 and J usage is TRBJ2-7, with 10 bases that match TRBD1. The specimen was PBMCs. The CDR3 protein is CSVEFSALVGTGVDEQYF. The CDR3 DNA reads TGCAGCGTTGAATTTTCTGCCCTGGTCGGGACAGGGGTGGACGAGCAGTACTTC.